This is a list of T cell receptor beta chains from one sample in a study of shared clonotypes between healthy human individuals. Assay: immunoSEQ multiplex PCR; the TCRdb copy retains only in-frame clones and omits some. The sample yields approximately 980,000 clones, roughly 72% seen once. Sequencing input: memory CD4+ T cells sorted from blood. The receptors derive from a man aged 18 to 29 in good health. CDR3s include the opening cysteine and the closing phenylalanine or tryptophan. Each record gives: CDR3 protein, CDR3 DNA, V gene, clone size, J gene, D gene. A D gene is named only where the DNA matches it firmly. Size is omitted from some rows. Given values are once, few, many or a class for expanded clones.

cdr3_aa: CASSDTNTGELFF
cdr3_nt: TGTGCCAGCAGCGACACGAACACCGGGGAGCTGTTTTTT
v_call: TRBV6-5
clone_size: once
j_call: TRBJ2-2
d_call: -

cdr3_aa: CASSSGGGMHEKLFF
cdr3_nt: TGTGCCAGCAGTTCTGGAGGGGGCATGCATGAAAAACTGTTTTTT
v_call: TRBV27
clone_size: few
j_call: TRBJ1-4
d_call: TRBD1

cdr3_aa: CASSYSGTSGADTQYF
cdr3_nt: TGTGCCAGCAGTTACTCGGGGACTAGCGGGGCAGATACGCAGTATTTT
v_call: TRBV6-5
clone_size: -
j_call: TRBJ2-3
d_call: TRBD2

cdr3_aa: CASSLFVNTGELFF
cdr3_nt: TGTGCCAGCAGCTTGTTTGTGAACACCGGGGAGCTGTTTTTT
v_call: TRBV7-2
clone_size: few
j_call: TRBJ2-2
d_call: -

cdr3_aa: CSAIGAGQVTEAFF
cdr3_nt: TGCAGCGCAATCGGGGCGGGTCAGGTCACTGAAGCTTTCTTT
v_call: TRBV29-1
clone_size: -
j_call: TRBJ1-1
d_call: -

cdr3_aa: CASSPPTSDTQYF
cdr3_nt: TGTGCCAGCTCACCTCCTACCTCAGATACGCAGTATTTT
v_call: TRBV18
clone_size: -
j_call: TRBJ2-3
d_call: -

cdr3_aa: CASSQDQRGVYYEQYF
cdr3_nt: TGCGCCAGCAGCCAAGACCAGCGGGGGGTTTACTACGAGCAGTACTTC
v_call: TRBV4-1
clone_size: -
j_call: TRBJ2-7
d_call: TRBD2

cdr3_aa: CASSGNRSEQFF
cdr3_nt: TGTGCCAGCAGTGGGAACAGGTCTGAGCAGTTCTTC
v_call: TRBV6-4
clone_size: -
j_call: TRBJ2-1
d_call: -

cdr3_aa: CASSQDRGYGYTF
cdr3_nt: TGCGCCAGCAGCCAAGATCGAGGTTATGGCTACACCTTC
v_call: TRBV4-3
clone_size: -
j_call: TRBJ1-2
d_call: -

cdr3_aa: CASSFDPSAGFNEQFF
cdr3_nt: TGTGCCAGCAGCTTTGATCCATCAGCGGGGTTCAATGAGCAGTTCTTC
v_call: TRBV7-9
clone_size: -
j_call: TRBJ2-1
d_call: TRBD2

cdr3_aa: CASSRQYEQYF
cdr3_nt: TGTGCCAGCAGTCGACAGTACGAGCAGTACTTC
v_call: TRBV2
clone_size: few
j_call: TRBJ2-7
d_call: -

cdr3_aa: CASSLQGEQFF
cdr3_nt: TGTGCCAGCAGCTTACAGGGGGAGCAGTTCTTC
v_call: TRBV7-8
clone_size: -
j_call: TRBJ2-1
d_call: -

cdr3_aa: CASSYGAPGYNEQFF
cdr3_nt: TGTGCCAGCAGTTACGGGGCGCCCGGGTACAATGAGCAGTTCTTC
v_call: TRBV6-6
clone_size: -
j_call: TRBJ2-1
d_call: -

cdr3_aa: CASSPQQLGKDEAFF
cdr3_nt: TGTGCCAGCTCACCACAACAACTGGGGAAGGATGAAGCTTTCTTT
v_call: TRBV18
clone_size: many
j_call: TRBJ1-1
d_call: -

cdr3_aa: CAWSHVNVETQYF
cdr3_nt: TGTGCCTGGAGTCATGTAAATGTGGAGACCCAGTACTTC
v_call: TRBV30
clone_size: once
j_call: TRBJ2-5
d_call: -

cdr3_aa: CASATYPSMEKLFF
cdr3_nt: TGTGCCAGCGCAACCTATCCGTCTATGGAAAAACTGTTTTTT
v_call: TRBV6-1
clone_size: -
j_call: TRBJ1-4
d_call: -

cdr3_aa: CASSSEGGEQYF
cdr3_nt: TGCGCCAGCAGCTCGGAGGGTGGCGAGCAGTACTTC
v_call: TRBV5-1
clone_size: -
j_call: TRBJ2-7
d_call: -

cdr3_aa: CASSQGQGADGYTF
cdr3_nt: TGTGCCAGCTCGCAGGGACAGGGGGCGGATGGCTACACCTTC
v_call: TRBV18
clone_size: -
j_call: TRBJ1-2
d_call: TRBD1

cdr3_aa: CSVAGLYGYTF
cdr3_nt: TGCAGCGTTGCAGGGCTCTATGGCTACACCTTC
v_call: TRBV29-1
clone_size: few
j_call: TRBJ1-2
d_call: -

cdr3_aa: CASSPTRNPQETQYF
cdr3_nt: TGTGCCAGCAGCCCTACAAGAAACCCCCAAGAGACCCAGTACTTC
v_call: TRBV7-6
clone_size: few
j_call: TRBJ2-5
d_call: -

cdr3_aa: CASSLSASGRETQYF
cdr3_nt: TGTGCCAGCAGCTTATCCGCTAGCGGGAGAGAGACCCAGTACTTC
v_call: TRBV7-2
clone_size: -
j_call: TRBJ2-5
d_call: TRBD2

cdr3_aa: CASSSDRGDQPQHF
cdr3_nt: TGTGCCAGCAGCTCGGACAGGGGTGATCAGCCCCAGCATTTT
v_call: TRBV7-9
clone_size: -
j_call: TRBJ1-5
d_call: TRBD1

cdr3_aa: CASSSGPDNEQYF
cdr3_nt: TGTGCCAGCAGCTCCGGCCCGGATAACGAGCAGTACTTC
v_call: TRBV11-2
clone_size: many
j_call: TRBJ2-7
d_call: -

cdr3_aa: CAINPGGASYNEQFF
cdr3_nt: TGTGCCATCAACCCGGGGGGGGCATCCTACAATGAGCAGTTCTTC
v_call: TRBV10-3
clone_size: -
j_call: TRBJ2-1
d_call: TRBD2

cdr3_aa: CASSSEGGEAFF
cdr3_nt: TGTGCCAGCAGTTCGGAGGGAGGTGAAGCTTTCTTT
v_call: TRBV6-6
clone_size: -
j_call: TRBJ1-1
d_call: -

cdr3_aa: CASSPTSTGANEQFF
cdr3_nt: TGTGCCAGCAGTCCAACCTCGACGGGGGCGAATGAGCAGTTCTTC
v_call: TRBV7-9
clone_size: -
j_call: TRBJ2-1
d_call: -

cdr3_aa: CASSLVFGYTF
cdr3_nt: TGTGCCAGCAGCTTAGTATTCGGCTACACCTTC
v_call: TRBV7-2
clone_size: once
j_call: TRBJ1-2
d_call: -

cdr3_aa: CASRLGGQGFYEQYF
cdr3_nt: TGTGCCAGCCGTCTCGGGGGACAGGGTTTTTACGAGCAGTACTTC
v_call: TRBV27
clone_size: -
j_call: TRBJ2-7
d_call: TRBD1